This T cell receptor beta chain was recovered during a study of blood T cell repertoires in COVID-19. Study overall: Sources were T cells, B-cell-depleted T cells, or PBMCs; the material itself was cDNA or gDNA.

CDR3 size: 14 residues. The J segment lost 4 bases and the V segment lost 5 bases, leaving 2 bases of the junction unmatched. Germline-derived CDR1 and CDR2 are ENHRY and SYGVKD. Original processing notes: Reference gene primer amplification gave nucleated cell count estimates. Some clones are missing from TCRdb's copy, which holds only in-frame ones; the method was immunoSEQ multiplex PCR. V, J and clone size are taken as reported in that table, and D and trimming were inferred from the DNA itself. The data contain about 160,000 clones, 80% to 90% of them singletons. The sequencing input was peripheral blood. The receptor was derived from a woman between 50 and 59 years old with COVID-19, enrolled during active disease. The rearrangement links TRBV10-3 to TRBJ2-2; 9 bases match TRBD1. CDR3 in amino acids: CAISKTGGTGELFF. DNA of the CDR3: TGTGCCATCAGTAAGACAGGGGGCACCGGGGAGCTGTTTTTT.